This TCR beta chain emerged from a study of T cell repertoires in ileal Crohn's disease. The V gene's germline CDR1 is MNHEY and CDR2 SVGAGI. This CDR3 region has 13 residues. The germline V and J ends were trimmed by 5 bases and 3 bases, with 10 bases remaining between them. The repertoire was sequenced with immunoSEQ multiplex PCR; TCRdb's copy has only in-frame clones and lacks some. In the table there are about 14,000 clones, nearly 85% of which are singletons. This TCR was recovered from an adult with Crohn's disease. What was sequenced was ileal tissue. This rearrangement joins TRBV6-5 to TRBJ1-1; unclear D gene. The CDR3 DNA reads as TGTGCCAGCAGTGCACAACGTTACACTGAAGCTTTCTTT. Translated: CASSAQRYTEAFF.